This T cell receptor beta chain was identified in a study of blood T cell repertoires in COVID-19. Study summary: Both acute and convalescent COVID-19 samples were obtained from the United States, Italy and Spain. PBMCs, B-cell-depleted T cells, or T cells provided the cDNA or gDNA that made up the material.

Sequencing was performed with immunoSEQ multiplex PCR; in TCRdb, only in-frame clones are kept and a portion is missing. This table holds 180,000 or so clones, about 86% found once. Trimming pared 5 bases from V and 3 bases from J, leaving 10 bases between. The V gene's germline CDR1 is LNHDA and CDR2 SQIVND (reference sequence). The CDR3 covers 13 residues. Material for sequencing was peripheral blood. The origin of this receptor is a man younger than 35 with acute or convalescent COVID-19. The chain recombines TRBV19 with TRBJ1-1; D is ambiguous. The CDR3 sequence: CASSVRRDTEAFF. In DNA form, the CDR3 reads TGTGCCAGTAGTGTACGGCGGGACACTGAAGCTTTCTTT.